This TCR beta chain was identified in a study of T cell responses to AZD1222 COVID-19 vaccine. On this clone itself: What it recognizes is unknown.

Sequenced by immunoSEQ multiplex PCR; TCRdb stores in-frame clones only, minus some. Among roughly 80,000 clones listed, 90% were seen once. Trimming took 4 bases from V and 7 from J; bases not matched to a gene: 5. The CDR3 runs 14 residues. Germline V gene lookup returns CDR1 SGHRS and CDR2 YFSETQ. Study-level results: The donor group comprised mostly white British people and more females; the analysis possibly underestimated clonal diversity. Sampled repertoires all dated from after the peak T cell response.

The sequence derives from an adult who received the AZD1222 COVID-19 vaccine. The material sequenced was peripheral blood, taken 28 days after the second AZD1222 dose. The rearrangement joins TRBV5-1 to TRBJ1-6; 7 bases line up with TRBD1. This chain's CDR3 is CASSPGQMNSPLHF. The CDR3 DNA follows: TGCGCCAGCAGCCCGGGACAGATGAATTCACCCCTCCACTTT. The full variable domain, its missing parts supplied by reference TRBV5-1 and TRBJ1-6, is KAGVTQTPRYLIKTRGQQVTLSCSPISGHRSVSWYQQTPGQGLQFLFEYFSETQRNKGNFPGRFSGRQFSNSRSEMNVSTLELGDSALYLCASSPGQMNSPLHFGNGTRLTVT.